These 14 T cell receptor beta chains came from one sample sequenced in a study of technical replicates of blood from four donors. Repertoires were generated with immunoSEQ multiplex PCR, while TCRdb's copy carries only in-frame clones and drops some. The sample includes nearly 80,000 clones, around 90% of them seen just once. Material for sequencing was T cells isolated from PBMCs. These receptors originate from a human donor in good health.

The chain links TRBV4-1 to TRBJ1-4; D perhaps matches TRBD1 (5 bases). The V end lost 0 bases, the J end lost 7 bases, and 15 bases lay between the germline ends. The CDR3 spans 16 residues. Germline-derived CDR1 and CDR2 are MGHRA and YSYEKL. CDR3 sequence (DNA): TGCGCCAGCAGCCAAGATGCAGACAGTCTTCGTGAAAAACTGTTTTTT. Encoded protein: CASSQDADSLREKLFF.

The chain joins TRBV11-3 to TRBJ2-5; 9 bases agree with TRBD2. The CDR3 runs 19 residues. V gave up 2 bases and J gave up 5 bases; unmatched junction bases: 18. Per germline, CDR1 SGHNT and CDR2 YENEEA. This CDR3 reads CASSLLPGGSGSAGETQYF. CDR3 in DNA: TGTGCCAGCAGCTTATTACCGGGAGGTAGCGGGAGTGCAGGGGAGACCCAGTACTTC.

This chain links TRBV9 with TRBJ1-2; 9 bases fit TRBD1. The ends lost 5 bases at V and 8 bases at J; junction bases unmatched: 13. Per germline, CDR1 SGDLS and CDR2 YYNGEE. CDR3 size: 15 residues. This CDR3 reads CASRDTGGEYRGYTF. The CDR3 DNA reads TGTGCCAGCAGGGATACAGGGGGCGAGTATCGCGGCTACACCTTC.

The sample holds one count of this clone. V gene TRBV28 combines with J gene TRBJ1-3; D is perhaps TRBD1 (5 bases). The germline V and J ends were trimmed by 6 bases and 2 bases, with 23 bases remaining between them. The germline V gene encodes CDR1 MDHEN and CDR2 SYDVKM. This CDR3 is 18 amino acids long. The CDR3 DNA follows: TGTGCCAGCAGCCGATTGAGGTTTAGGGGAATACCTGGAAACACCATATATTTT. Protein product: CASSRLRFRGIPGNTIYF.

This chain connects TRBV4-3 to TRBJ2-3; possible D gene TRBD1, 5 bases. The germline gives CDR1 LGHNA, CDR2 YSLEER. This CDR3 contains 14 residues. Trimming cost V 2 bases and J 2 bases, with 8 bases left between them. CDR3 DNA sequence: TGCGCCAGCAGCCAACTAGGACACACAGATACGCAGTATTTT. Amino acids: CASSQLGHTDTQYF.

This chain links TRBV27 with TRBJ2-7, with 9 positions matching TRBD1. Germline V gives CDR1 MNHEY, CDR2 SMNVEV (reference sequence). The CDR3 runs 13 residues. V lost 5 bases, J lost 3 bases, and 2 bases stayed unmatched. CDR3 loop: CASSGTGNYEQYF. CDR3 nucleotide sequence: TGTGCCAGCAGTGGGACAGGGAACTACGAGCAGTACTTC.

The J gene is TRBJ2-2, the V gene TRBV25-1; weak D call: TRBD1 (6 bases). Germline CDR1 is MGHDK and CDR2 is SYGVNS. With 3 bases removed from V and 3 bases from J, the gap between germline ends came to 8 bases. The CDR3 is 14 amino acids. DNA for the CDR3: TGTGCCAGCAGTGACCACAGGGACACCGGGGAGCTGTTTTTT. It yields the protein CASSDHRDTGELFF.

This rearrangement joins TRBV7-9 to TRBJ1-1, with no clear D. This CDR3 spans 12 amino acids. The germline gives CDR1 SEHNR, CDR2 FQNEAQ (reference sequence). Trimming stripped 3 bases from V and 6 bases from J, with 8 bases between. The CDR3 DNA reads TGTGCCAGCAGCTTGGGCGAGCCTGAAGCTTTCTTT. This encodes CASSLGEPEAFF.

J is TRBJ2-3 and V is TRBV12-5; 8 bases fit TRBD2. From germline, CDR1 is LGHNT and CDR2 FRNRAP. The CDR3 covers 15 residues. Unmatched junction bases numbered 9, after V lost 6 bases and J lost 4 bases. The CDR3 is CASGLGSGGSDTQYF. The CDR3 nucleotides are TGTGCTAGTGGGCTTGGGAGCGGGGGATCAGATACGCAGTATTTT.

The chain links TRBV7-2 to TRBJ2-1, with D tentatively TRBD1 (6 bases). Between the trimmed V and J ends, which lost 1 base and 5 bases, there was a span of 18 bases. Germline-derived CDR1 and CDR2 are SGHTA and FQGNSA. The CDR3 runs to 17 residues. CDR3 amino acids: CASSLVGGSVINNEQFF. CDR3 sequence (DNA): TGTGCCAGCAGCTTAGTAGGGGGTAGCGTCATTAACAATGAGCAGTTCTTC.

The chain couples TRBV7-2 to TRBJ2-3; D possibly corresponds to TRBD2 (6 bases). Germline CDR1 and CDR2: SGHTA and FQGNSA. This CDR3 spans 16 amino acids. The germline V and J ends were trimmed by 6 bases and 5 bases, with 21 bases remaining between them. In DNA, the CDR3 is TGTGCCAGCAGTTCCCTCGGGGGACGCTGGGAAGATACGCAGTATTTT. It translates to CASSSLGGRWEDTQYF.

The chain uses TRBV5-1 and TRBJ2-7; weak D call: TRBD1 (5 bases). Germline V CDR1 and CDR2: SGHRS, YFSETQ. The CDR3 extends over 14 amino acids. Deletions cut 2 bases from V and 0 bases from J, with 9 bases between. For the CDR3, the DNA is TGCGCCAGCAGCTTACAGGTTTCCTCCTACGAGCAGTACTTC. Its translation is CASSLQVSSYEQYF.

This clone was seen once. The chain employs TRBV11-1 and TRBJ1-4; 10 bases are a match to TRBD1. The ends lost 5 bases at V and 1 base at J; junction bases unmatched: 7. Germline V gives CDR1 SGHAT, CDR2 FQDESV (reference sequence). The CDR3 is made up of 17 amino acids. The CDR3 DNA reads as TGTGCCAGCAGCCCACGGGACAGGGGAAGAACTAATGAAAAACTGTTTTTT. Its protein is CASSPRDRGRTNEKLFF.

The chain carries TRBV7-9 and TRBJ2-7; 7 bases align to TRBD2. This CDR3 region has 16 residues. The V and J ends lost 2 bases and 5 bases, in that order; junction bases with no gene match: 12. The germline V gene has CDR1 SEHNR and CDR2 FQNEAQ (reference sequence). CDR3 protein: CASSLSLGRLAHEQYF. CDR3 nucleotide sequence: TGTGCCAGCAGCTTAAGCTTGGGACGACTAGCCCACGAGCAGTACTTC.